A single sample gave rise to the 3 T cell receptor beta chains below, sequenced in a study of response to subunit inactivated influenza vaccine. TCRdb ran MiXCR on the RT-PCR reads and lists one entry per CDR3 protein. The sample includes almost 600,000 distinct CDR3 sequences, 14% seen only once; the top ten take around 10%. Sample: PBMCs from blood, taken 11 to 12 days after vaccination. All receptors come from a man between 50 and 59 years old who received an inactivated influenza vaccine.

This clonotype was picked up a small number of times. This chain joins TRBV5-1 and TRBJ2-5, with no clear D. The germline V gene has CDR1 SGHRS and CDR2 YFSETQ. V gave up 8 bases and J gave up 1 base, with 12 bases separating them. The CDR3 extends over 13 amino acids. This chain's CDR3 is CASNDLLQETQYF. Here the CDR3 DNA reads TGCGCCAGTAACGACTTACTCCAAGAGACCCAGTACTTC. Looking up the rest from reference TRBV5-1 and TRBJ2-5 gives the full variable domain: KAGVTQTPRYLIKTRGQQVTLSCSPISGHRSVSWYQQTPGQGLQFLFEYFSETQRNKGNFPGRFSGRQFSNSRSEMNVSTLELGDSALYLCASNDLLQETQYFGPGTRLLVL.

The CDR3 sequence: CASSFRGGASTDTQYF. The CDR3, as DNA: TGTGCCAGCAGCTTCCGTGGGGGTGCTAGCACAGATACGCAGTATTTT. The rearrangement joins TRBV13 to TRBJ2-3; D tentatively reads TRBD1 or TRBD2 (5 bases each). V was shortened by 3 bases and J by 0 bases, with 13 bases between the two germline ends. The CDR3 is made up of 16 amino acids. Germline V gene sequence: CDR1 PRHDT, CDR2 FYEKMQ (reference sequence).

The V gene is TRBV4-3, the J gene TRBJ2-5; 7 bases line up with TRBD1. Germline lookup yields CDR1 LGHNA and CDR2 YSLEER. The CDR3 is 15 amino acids. V was clipped by 2 bases and J by 1 base; unmatched bases: 4. The CDR3 sequence: CASSQKTGPQETQYF. In nucleotides, the CDR3 is TGCGCCAGCAGCCAAAAGACAGGGCCCCAAGAGACCCAGTACTTC.